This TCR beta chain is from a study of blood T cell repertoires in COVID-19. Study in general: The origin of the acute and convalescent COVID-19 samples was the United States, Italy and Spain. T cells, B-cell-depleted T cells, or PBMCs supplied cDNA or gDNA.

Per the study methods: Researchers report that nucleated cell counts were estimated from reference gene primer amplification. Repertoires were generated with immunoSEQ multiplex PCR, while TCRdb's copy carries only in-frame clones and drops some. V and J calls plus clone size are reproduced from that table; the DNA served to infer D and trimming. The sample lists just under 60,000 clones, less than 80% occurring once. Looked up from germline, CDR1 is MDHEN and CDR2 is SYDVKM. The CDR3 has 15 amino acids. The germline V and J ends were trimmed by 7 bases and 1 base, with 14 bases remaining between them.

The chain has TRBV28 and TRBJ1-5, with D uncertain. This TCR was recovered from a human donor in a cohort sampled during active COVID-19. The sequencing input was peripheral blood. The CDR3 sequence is CASTPQRMSNQPQHF. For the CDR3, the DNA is TGTGCCAGCACCCCACAAAGAATGAGCAATCAGCCCCAGCATTTT.